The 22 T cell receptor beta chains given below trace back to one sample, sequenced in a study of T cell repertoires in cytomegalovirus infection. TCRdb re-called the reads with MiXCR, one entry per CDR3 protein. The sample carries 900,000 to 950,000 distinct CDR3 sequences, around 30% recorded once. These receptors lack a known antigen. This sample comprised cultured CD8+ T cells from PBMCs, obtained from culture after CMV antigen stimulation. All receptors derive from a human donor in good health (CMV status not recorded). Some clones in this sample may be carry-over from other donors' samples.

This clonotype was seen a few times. As DNA, the CDR3 is TGTGCCAGCTCCCAGGGGTATTCACCCCTCCACTTT. Translated: CASSQGYSPLHF. The V call is TRBV27, the J call TRBJ1-6; D possibly corresponds to TRBD1 (6 bases). Germline-derived CDR1 and CDR2 are MNHEY and SMNVEV (reference sequence). The CDR3 has 12 amino acids. V lost 8 bases, J lost 8 bases, and 10 bases lay in between.

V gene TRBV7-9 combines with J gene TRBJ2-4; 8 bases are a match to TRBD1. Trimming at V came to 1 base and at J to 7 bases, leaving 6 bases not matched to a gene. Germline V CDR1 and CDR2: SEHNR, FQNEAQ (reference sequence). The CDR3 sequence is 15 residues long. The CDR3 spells CASSLGGTGRNIQYF. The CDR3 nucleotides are TGTGCCAGCAGCTTAGGAGGGACAGGCAGGAACATTCAGTACTTC.

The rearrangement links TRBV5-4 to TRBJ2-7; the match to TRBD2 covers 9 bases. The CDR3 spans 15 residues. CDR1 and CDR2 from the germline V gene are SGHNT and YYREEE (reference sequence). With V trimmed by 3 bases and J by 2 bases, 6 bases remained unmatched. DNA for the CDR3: TGTGCCAGCAGCTCCTTCGCGGGGGGGCCCTACGAGCAGTACGTC. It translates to CASSSFAGGPYEQYV.

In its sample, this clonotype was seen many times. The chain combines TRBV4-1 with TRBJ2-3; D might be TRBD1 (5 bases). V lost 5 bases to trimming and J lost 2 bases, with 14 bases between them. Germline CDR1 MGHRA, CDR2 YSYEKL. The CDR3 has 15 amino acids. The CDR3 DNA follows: TGCGCCAGCAGCGCTCCAGGGTGGGCCACAGATACGCAGTATTTT. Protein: CASSAPGWATDTQYF.

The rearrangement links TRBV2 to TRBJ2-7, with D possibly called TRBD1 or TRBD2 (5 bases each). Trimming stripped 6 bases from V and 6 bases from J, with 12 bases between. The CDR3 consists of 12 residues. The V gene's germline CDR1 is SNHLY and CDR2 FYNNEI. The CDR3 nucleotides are TGTGCCAGCAGGGCCGGGGCGCGCGAGCAGTACTTC. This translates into CASRAGAREQYF.

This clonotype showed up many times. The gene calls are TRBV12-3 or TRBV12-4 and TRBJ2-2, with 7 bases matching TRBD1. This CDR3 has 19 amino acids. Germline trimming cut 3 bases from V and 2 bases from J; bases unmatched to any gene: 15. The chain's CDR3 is CASSFLIPGQMLNTGELFF. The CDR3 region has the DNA TGTGCCAGCAGTTTCTTAATCCCGGGACAGATGTTAAACACCGGGGAGCTGTTTTTT.

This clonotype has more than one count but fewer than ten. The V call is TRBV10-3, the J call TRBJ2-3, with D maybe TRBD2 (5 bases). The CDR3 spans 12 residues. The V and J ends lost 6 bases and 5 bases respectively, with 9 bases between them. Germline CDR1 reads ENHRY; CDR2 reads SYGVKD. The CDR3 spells CAISSDLDTQYF. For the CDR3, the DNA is TGTGCCATCAGCTCGGACTTAGATACGCAGTATTTT.

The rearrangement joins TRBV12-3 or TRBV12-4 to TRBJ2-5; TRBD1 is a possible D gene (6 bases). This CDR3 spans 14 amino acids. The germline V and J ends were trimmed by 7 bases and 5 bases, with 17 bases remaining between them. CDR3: CASKRQGFGETQYF. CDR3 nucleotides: TGTGCCAGCAAACGTCAGGGGTTCGGGGAGACCCAGTACTTC.

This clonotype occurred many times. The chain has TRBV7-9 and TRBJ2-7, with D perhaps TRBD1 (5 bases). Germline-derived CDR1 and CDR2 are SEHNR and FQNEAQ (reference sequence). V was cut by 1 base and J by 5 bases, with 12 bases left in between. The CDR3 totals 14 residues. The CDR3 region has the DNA TGTGCCAGCAGCTTAGTGTGGCAGGGTAACGAGCAGTACTTC. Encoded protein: CASSLVWQGNEQYF.

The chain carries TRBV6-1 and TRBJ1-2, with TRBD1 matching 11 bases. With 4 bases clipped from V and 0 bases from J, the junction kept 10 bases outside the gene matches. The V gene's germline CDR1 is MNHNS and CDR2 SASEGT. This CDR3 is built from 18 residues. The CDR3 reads CASSVPGDRGWTNYGYTF. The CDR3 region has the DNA TGTGCCAGCAGTGTCCCCGGGGACAGGGGGTGGACTAACTATGGCTACACCTTC.

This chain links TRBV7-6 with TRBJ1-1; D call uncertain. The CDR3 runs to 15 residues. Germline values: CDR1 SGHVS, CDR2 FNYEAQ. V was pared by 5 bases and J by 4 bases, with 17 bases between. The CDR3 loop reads CASSPLWGEGTEAFF. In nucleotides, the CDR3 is TGTGCCAGCAGCCCCTTATGGGGTGAGGGCACTGAAGCTTTCTTT.

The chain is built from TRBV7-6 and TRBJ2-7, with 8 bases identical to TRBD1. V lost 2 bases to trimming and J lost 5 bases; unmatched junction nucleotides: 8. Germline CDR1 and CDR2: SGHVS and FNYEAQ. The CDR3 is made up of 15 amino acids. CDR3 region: CASSLTGGYMDEQYF. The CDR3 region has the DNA TGTGCCAGCAGCTTAACAGGGGGTTACATGGACGAGCAGTACTTC.

This CDR3 is CASKGPYSGNTIYF. The CDR3 DNA sequence: TGTGCCAGCAAGGGACCTTACTCTGGAAACACCATATATTTT. The V call is TRBV6-8, the J call TRBJ1-3; D possibly corresponds to TRBD1 (5 bases). The CDR3 runs 14 residues. Trimming pared 7 bases from V and 0 bases from J, leaving 10 bases between. Germline V gene lookup returns CDR1 MNHGY and CDR2 SAAAGT.

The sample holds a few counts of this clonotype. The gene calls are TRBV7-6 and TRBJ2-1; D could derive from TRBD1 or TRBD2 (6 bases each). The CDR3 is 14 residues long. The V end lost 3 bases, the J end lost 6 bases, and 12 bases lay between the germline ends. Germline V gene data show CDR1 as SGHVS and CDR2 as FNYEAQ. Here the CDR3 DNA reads TGTGCCAGCAGCTTCTCAAGGGGGGCCAATGAGCAGTTCTTC. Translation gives CASSFSRGANEQFF.

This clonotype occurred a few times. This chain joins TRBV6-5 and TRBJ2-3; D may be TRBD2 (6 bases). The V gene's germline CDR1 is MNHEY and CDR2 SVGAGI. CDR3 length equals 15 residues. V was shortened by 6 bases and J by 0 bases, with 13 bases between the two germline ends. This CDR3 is CASSPGVLSTDTQYF. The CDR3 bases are TGTGCCAGCAGCCCGGGGGTCCTTAGCACAGATACGCAGTATTTT.

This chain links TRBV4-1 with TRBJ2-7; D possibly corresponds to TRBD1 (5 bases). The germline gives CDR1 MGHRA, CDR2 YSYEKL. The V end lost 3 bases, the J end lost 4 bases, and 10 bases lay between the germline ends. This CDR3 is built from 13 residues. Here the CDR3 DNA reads TGCGCCAGCAGCCACGGACACGGGTACGAGCAGTACTTC. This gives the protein CASSHGHGYEQYF.

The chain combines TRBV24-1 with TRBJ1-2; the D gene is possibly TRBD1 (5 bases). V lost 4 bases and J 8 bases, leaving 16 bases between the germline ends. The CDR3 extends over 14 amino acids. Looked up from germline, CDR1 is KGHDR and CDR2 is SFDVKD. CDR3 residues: CATSDTDTGRGYTF. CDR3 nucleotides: TGTGCCACCAGTGACACGGACACGGGACGCGGCTACACCTTC.

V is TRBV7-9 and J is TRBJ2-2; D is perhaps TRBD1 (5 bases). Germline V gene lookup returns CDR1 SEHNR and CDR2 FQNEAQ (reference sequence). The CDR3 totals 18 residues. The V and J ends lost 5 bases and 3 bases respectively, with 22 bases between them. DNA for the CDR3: TGTGCCAGCAGCCCCCCCCTCGTTGACAGTGGCGACACCGGGGAGCTGTTTTTT. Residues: CASSPPLVDSGDTGELFF.

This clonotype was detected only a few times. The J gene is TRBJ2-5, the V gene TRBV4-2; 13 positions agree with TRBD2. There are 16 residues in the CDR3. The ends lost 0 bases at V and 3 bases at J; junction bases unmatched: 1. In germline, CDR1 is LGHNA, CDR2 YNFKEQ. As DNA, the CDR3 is TGTGCCAGCAGCCAAGATGGGACTAGCGGGGAAGAGACCCAGTACTTC. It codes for CASSQDGTSGEETQYF.

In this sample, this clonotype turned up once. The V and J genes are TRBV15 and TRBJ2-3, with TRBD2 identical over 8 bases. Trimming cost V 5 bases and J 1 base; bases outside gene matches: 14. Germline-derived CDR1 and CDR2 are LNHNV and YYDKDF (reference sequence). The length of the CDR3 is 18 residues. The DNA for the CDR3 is TGTGCCACCAGCGGCCTAAGGGTTGTTAGCGGGGGCACAGATACGCAGTATTTT. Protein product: CATSGLRVVSGGTDTQYF.

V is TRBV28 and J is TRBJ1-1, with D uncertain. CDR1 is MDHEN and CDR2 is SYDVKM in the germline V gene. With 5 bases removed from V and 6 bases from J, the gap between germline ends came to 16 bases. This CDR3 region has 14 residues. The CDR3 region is CASSPRYLVPEAFF. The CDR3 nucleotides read TGTGCCAGCAGTCCCCGTTACTTAGTCCCTGAAGCTTTCTTT.

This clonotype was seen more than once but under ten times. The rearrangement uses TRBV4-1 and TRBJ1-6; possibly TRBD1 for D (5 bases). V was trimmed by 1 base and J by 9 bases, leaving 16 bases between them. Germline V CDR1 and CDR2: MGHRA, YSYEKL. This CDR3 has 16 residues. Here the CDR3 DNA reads TGCGCCAGCAGCCAAGTGGGGGGAACGCTGGTTTCACCCCTCCACTTT. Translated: CASSQVGGTLVSPLHF.